Sequencing of this TCR beta chain was carried out in a study of CD8 T cells in Susac syndrome. This clonotype is a singleton in its sample. TCR beta sequences were obtained from blood CD8+ and CD4+ T cells. Controls were drawn from healthy donors and were matched for age and sex. TEMRA cells were FACS-enriched, with CD8+ and CD4+ T cells isolated negatively. A quantity of about 0.5 to 1 ug RNA underwent reverse transcription using random hexamers. It was immunoSEQ multiplex PCR that amplified TCR beta CDR3 across 54 Vbeta and 13 Jbeta. TCRdb fed the immunoSEQ multiplex PCR reads into MiXCR, producing one record per CDR3 protein. The sample includes about 70,000 distinct CDR3 sequences, approximately 95% of them seen just once. The germline V gene encodes CDR1 SGHRS and CDR2 YFSETQ. This CDR3 has 10 amino acids. V was shortened by 3 bases and J by 8 bases, with 5 bases between the two germline ends.

The TCR sequence derives from a human donor in good health. The specimen was CD8+ T cells from PBMCs. The J gene is TRBJ1-2, the V gene TRBV5-1; D is unresolved. CDR3 loop: CASSSSGYTF. DNA of the CDR3: TGCGCCAGCAGCTCCTCAGGCTACACCTTC.